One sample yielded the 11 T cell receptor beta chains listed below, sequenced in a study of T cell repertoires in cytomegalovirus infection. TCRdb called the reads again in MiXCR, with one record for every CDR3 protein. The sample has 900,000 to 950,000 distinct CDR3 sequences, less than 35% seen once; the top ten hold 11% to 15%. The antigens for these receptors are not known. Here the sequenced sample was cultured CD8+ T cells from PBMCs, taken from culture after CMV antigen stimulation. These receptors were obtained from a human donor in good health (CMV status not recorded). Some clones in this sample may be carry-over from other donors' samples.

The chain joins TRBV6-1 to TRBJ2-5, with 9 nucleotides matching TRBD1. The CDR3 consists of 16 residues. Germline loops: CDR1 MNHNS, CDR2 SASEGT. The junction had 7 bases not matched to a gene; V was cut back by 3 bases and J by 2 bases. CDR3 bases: TGTGCCAGCAGTGAGACGGACAGGGGCCAACAAGAGACCCAGTACTTC. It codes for CASSETDRGQQETQYF.

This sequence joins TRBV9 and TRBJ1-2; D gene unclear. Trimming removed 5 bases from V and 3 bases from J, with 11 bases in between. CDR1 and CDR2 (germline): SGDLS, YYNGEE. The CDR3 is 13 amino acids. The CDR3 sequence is CASSAGGDYGYTF. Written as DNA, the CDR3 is TGTGCCAGCAGTGCGGGAGGAGACTATGGCTACACCTTC.

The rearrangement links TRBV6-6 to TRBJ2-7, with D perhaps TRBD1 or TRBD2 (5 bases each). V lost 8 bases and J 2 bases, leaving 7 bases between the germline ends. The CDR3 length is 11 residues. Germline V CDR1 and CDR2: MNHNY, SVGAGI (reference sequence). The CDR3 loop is CASGDPYEQYF. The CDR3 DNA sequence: TGTGCCAGCGGGGACCCCTACGAGCAGTACTTC.

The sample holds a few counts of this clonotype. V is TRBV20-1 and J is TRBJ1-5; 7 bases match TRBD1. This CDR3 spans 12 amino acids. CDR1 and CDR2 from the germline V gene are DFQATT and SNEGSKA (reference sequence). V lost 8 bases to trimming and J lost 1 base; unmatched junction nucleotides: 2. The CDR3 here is CSPTGSNQPQHF. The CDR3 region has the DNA TGCAGTCCGACAGGGAGCAATCAGCCCCAGCATTTT.

The CDR3 sequence: CASEDRTGAGANVLTF. The CDR3 bases are TGCGCCAGCGAAGACAGGACGGGCGCTGGGGCCAACGTCCTGACTTTC. The genes are TRBV10-2 and TRBJ2-6; TRBD1 is a possible D gene (6 bases). This CDR3 has 16 residues. V was trimmed by 8 bases and J by 2 bases, leaving 16 bases between them. From germline, CDR1 is WSHSY and CDR2 SAAADI.

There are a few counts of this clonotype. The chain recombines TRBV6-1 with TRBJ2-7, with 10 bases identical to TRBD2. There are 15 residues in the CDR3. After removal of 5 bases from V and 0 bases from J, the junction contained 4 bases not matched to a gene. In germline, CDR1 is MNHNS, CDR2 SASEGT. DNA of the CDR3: TGTGCCAGCAGTAAAGTAGCGGGGGGCTCCTACGAGCAGTACTTC. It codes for CASSKVAGGSYEQYF.

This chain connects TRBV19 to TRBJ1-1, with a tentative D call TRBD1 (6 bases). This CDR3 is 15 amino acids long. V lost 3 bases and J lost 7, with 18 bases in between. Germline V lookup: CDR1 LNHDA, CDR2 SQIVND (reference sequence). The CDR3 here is CASSMIFQGPYEAFF. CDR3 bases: TGTGCCAGTAGTATGATTTTTCAGGGGCCATATGAAGCTTTCTTT.

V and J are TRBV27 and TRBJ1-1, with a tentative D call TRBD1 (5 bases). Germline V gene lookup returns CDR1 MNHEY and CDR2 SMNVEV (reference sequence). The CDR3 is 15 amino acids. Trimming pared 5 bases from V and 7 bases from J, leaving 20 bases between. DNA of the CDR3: TGTGCCAGCAGTAAAGGGACCAACGAGGGGATTGAAGCTTTCTTT. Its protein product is CASSKGTNEGIEAFF.

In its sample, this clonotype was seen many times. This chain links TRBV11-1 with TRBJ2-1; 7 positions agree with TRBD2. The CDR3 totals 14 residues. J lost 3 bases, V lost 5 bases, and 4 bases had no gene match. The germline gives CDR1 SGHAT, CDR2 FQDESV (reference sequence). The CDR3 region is CASSKRGNYNEQFF. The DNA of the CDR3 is TGTGCCAGCAGCAAGCGGGGTAACTACAATGAGCAGTTCTTC.

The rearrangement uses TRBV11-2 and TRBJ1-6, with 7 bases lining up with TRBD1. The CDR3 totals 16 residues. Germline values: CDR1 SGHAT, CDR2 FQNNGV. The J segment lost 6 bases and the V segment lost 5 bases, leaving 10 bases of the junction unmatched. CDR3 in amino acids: CASSHNRDRINSPLHF. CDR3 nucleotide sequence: TGTGCCAGCAGCCACAATCGGGACAGAATTAATTCACCCCTCCACTTT.

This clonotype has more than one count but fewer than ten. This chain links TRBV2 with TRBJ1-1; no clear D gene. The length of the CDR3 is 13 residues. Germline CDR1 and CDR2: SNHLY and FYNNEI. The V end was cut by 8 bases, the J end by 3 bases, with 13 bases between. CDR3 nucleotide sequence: TGTGCCAGCCCGCCGGGCCCCGACACTGAAGCTTTCTTT. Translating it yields CASPPGPDTEAFF.